Listed here are 14 T cell receptor beta chains from one sample, sequenced in a study of blood T cell repertoires in COVID-19. Libraries were prepared by immunoSEQ multiplex PCR; TCRdb keeps only in-frame clonotypes and omits some of them. Of 110,000 or so clones listed, 75% to 90% were seen once; the top ten hold about 5.5%. The sample was peripheral blood. These receptors were obtained from a woman in her fifties or sixties with COVID-19, enrolled during active disease.

V and J are TRBV9 and TRBJ2-3; maybe TRBD2 (7 bases). The germline V gene encodes CDR1 SGDLS and CDR2 YYNGEE. V was pared by 1 base and J by 5 bases, with 20 bases between. CDR3 length equals 17 residues. CDR3: CASSVSSGGGGRDTQYF. The CDR3 DNA is TGTGCCAGCAGCGTAAGCAGTGGGGGCGGGGGAAGAGATACGCAGTATTTT.

This clone has more than one count but fewer than ten. Other DNA sequences in the same sample also yield this CDR3. The chain carries TRBV20-1 and TRBJ2-7; D may be TRBD1 (5 bases). From germline, CDR1 is DFQATT and CDR2 SNEGSKA (reference sequence). With 7 bases removed from V and 2 bases from J, the gap between germline ends came to 9 bases. The CDR3 is 11 amino acids. CDR3 amino acids: CSGQGAYEQYF. The CDR3 DNA follows: TGCAGTGGACAAGGGGCCTACGAGCAGTACTTC.

This clone was seen only once. V is TRBV15 and J is TRBJ1-2, with D hard to call. V lost 1 base and J lost 3, with 24 bases in between. CDR1 LNHNV and CDR2 YYDKDF come from the germline V gene (reference sequence). The CDR3 is 19 amino acids. The CDR3 sequence is CATSRGQRATSGLDYGYTF. Here the CDR3 DNA reads TGTGCCACCAGCAGAGGGCAGCGGGCCACCTCGGGTCTTGACTATGGCTACACCTTC.

The J gene is TRBJ1-1, the V gene TRBV20-1; D unclear. Trimming shortened V by 3 bases and J by 3 bases, and 8 bases separated the two germline ends. This CDR3 is built from 12 residues. From germline, CDR1 is DFQATT and CDR2 SNEGSKA (reference sequence). The CDR3 here is CSASRLDTEAFF. The CDR3 DNA sequence: TGCAGTGCTAGTCGGTTGGACACTGAAGCTTTCTTT.

This sequence joins TRBV7-2 and TRBJ2-1; TRBD1 is a possible D gene (6 bases). CDR3 size: 17 residues. The germline V gene encodes CDR1 SGHTA and CDR2 FQGNSA. Trimming cost V 5 bases and J 0 bases, with 17 bases left between them. The CDR3 coding sequence is TGTGCCAGCAGCCCGGTTGGCGGCAGGGGCTCCTACAATGAGCAGTTCTTC. This codes for CASSPVGGRGSYNEQFF.

J is TRBJ2-2 and V is TRBV5-1; 8 bases line up with TRBD1. V shed 0 bases, J shed 6 bases, and the junction held 7 bases outside the gene matches. Germline assignment: CDR1 SGHRS and CDR2 YFSETQ. The CDR3 spans 16 residues. The CDR3 region is CASSLAGQGAPGELFF. The CDR3 DNA follows: TGCGCCAGCAGCTTGGCAGGTCAGGGGGCGCCCGGGGAGCTGTTTTTT.

A single count supports this clone. This chain joins TRBV11-1 and TRBJ2-3; possible D gene TRBD2, 5 bases. Germline V gives CDR1 SGHAT, CDR2 FQDESV (reference sequence). Trimming pared 6 bases from V and 2 bases from J, leaving 9 bases between. The CDR3 length is 13 residues. CDR3 nucleotides: TGTGCCAGCAGTTCGGACTTCACAGATACGCAGTATTTT. It specifies CASSSDFTDTQYF. Looking up the rest from reference TRBV11-1 and TRBJ2-3 gives the full variable domain: EAEVAQSPRYKITEKSQAVAFWCDPISGHATLYWYRQILGQGPELLVQFQDESVVDDSQLPKDRFSAERLKGVDSTLKIQPAELGDSAMYLCASSSDFTDTQYFGPGTRLTVL.

This chain uses TRBV2 with TRBJ1-3; D unresolved. V lost 6 bases, J lost 4 bases, and 13 bases lay in between. This CDR3 has 14 amino acids. Germline assignment: CDR1 SNHLY and CDR2 FYNNEI. The CDR3 DNA follows: TGTGCCAGCAGCCTCGGGTCCACAGGAAACACCATATATTTT. Translation gives CASSLGSTGNTIYF.

The chain is built from TRBV28 and TRBJ2-3, with D perhaps matching TRBD2 (5 bases). The CDR3 is 12 amino acids. V was trimmed by 2 bases and J by 14 bases, leaving 14 bases between them. Germline V gene lookup returns CDR1 MDHEN and CDR2 SYDVKM. As DNA, the CDR3 is TGTGCCAGCAGTTTAGGAGGCAGTACCAGGTATTTT. The encoded protein is CASSLGGSTRYF. Full variable domain (outside the CDR3, taken from reference TRBV28 and TRBJ2-3): DVKVTQSSRYLVKRTGEKVFLECVQDMDHENMFWYRQDPGLGLRLIYFSYDVKMKEKGDIPEGYSVSREKKERFSLILESASTNQTSMYLCASSLGGSTRYFGPGTRLTVL.

The rearrangement joins TRBV14 to TRBJ2-5; 9 positions match TRBD2. The J segment lost 2 bases and the V segment lost 3 bases, leaving 10 bases of the junction unmatched. Germline V gene data show CDR1 as SGHDN and CDR2 as FVKESK. CDR3 length: 17 residues. CDR3 amino acids: CASSHGWTAGGQETQYF. The DNA for the CDR3 is TGTGCCAGCAGCCACGGATGGACCGCGGGGGGGCAAGAGACCCAGTACTTC. Full variable domain (rest looked up from reference TRBV14 and TRBJ2-5): EAGVTQFPSHSVIEKGQTVTLRCDPISGHDNLYWYRRVMGKEIKFLLHFVKESKQDESGMPNNRFLAERTGGTYSTLKVQPAELEDSGVYFCASSHGWTAGGQETQYFGPGTRLLVL.

The chain uses TRBV15 and TRBJ1-5; TRBD1 agrees at 8 bases. V lost 1 base to trimming and J lost 1 base; unmatched junction nucleotides: 6. This CDR3 has 17 residues. Looked up from germline, CDR1 is LNHNV and CDR2 is YYDKDF (reference sequence). CDR3 in amino acids: CATSRGQGAGSNQPQHF. The CDR3 DNA reads as TGTGCCACCAGCAGAGGGCAGGGGGCTGGGAGCAATCAGCCCCAGCATTTT.

V and J are TRBV19 and TRBJ2-2; 8 nucleotides line up with TRBD2. This CDR3 contains 16 residues. Germline CDR1 LNHDA, CDR2 SQIVND (reference sequence). With V trimmed by 0 bases and J by 4 bases, 4 bases remained unmatched. DNA of the CDR3: TGTGCCAGTAGTATAGATCAACGGGGGGGCACCGGGGAGCTGTTTTTT. This encodes CASSIDQRGGTGELFF.

The V gene is TRBV5-1, the J gene TRBJ2-1; D may be TRBD1 (6 bases). Germline CDR1 and CDR2: SGHRS and YFSETQ. The CDR3 runs 16 residues. Trimming removed 0 bases from V and 4 bases from J, with 14 bases in between. CDR3 protein: CASSLAIQGPYNEQFF. The CDR3 nucleotides read TGCGCCAGCAGCTTGGCCATACAGGGTCCTTACAATGAGCAGTTCTTC.

The chain employs TRBV12-3 or TRBV12-4 and TRBJ1-3; D might be TRBD1 (5 bases). Trimming stripped 8 bases from V and 1 base from J, with 9 bases between. The CDR3 is 13 amino acids. The CDR3 nucleotides are TGTGCCAGCTCTAGACAGTCTGGAAACACCATATATTTT. Encoded protein: CASSRQSGNTIYF.